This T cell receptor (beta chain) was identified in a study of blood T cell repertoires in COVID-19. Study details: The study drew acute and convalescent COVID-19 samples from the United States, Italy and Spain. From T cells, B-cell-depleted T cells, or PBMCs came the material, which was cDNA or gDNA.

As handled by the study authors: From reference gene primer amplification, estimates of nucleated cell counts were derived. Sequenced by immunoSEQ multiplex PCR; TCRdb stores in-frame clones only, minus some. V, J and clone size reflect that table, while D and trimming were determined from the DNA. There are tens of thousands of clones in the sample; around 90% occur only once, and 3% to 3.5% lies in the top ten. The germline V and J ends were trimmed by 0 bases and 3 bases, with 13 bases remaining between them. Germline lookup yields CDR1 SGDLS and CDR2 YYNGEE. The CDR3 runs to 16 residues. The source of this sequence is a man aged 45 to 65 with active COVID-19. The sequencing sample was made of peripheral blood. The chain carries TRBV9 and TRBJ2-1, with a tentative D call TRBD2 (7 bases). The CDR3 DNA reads TGTGCCAGCAGCGTAGGGGCGGGGGACATCTACAATGAGCAGTTCTTC. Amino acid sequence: CASSVGAGDIYNEQFF.